This TCR beta chain is drawn from a study of blood T cell repertoires in COVID-19. Study-level background: COVID-19 samples collected from the United States, Italy and Spain covered acute and convalescent phases. Nucleic acid was either cDNA or gDNA, and it came from T cells, B-cell-depleted T cells, or PBMCs.

CDR1 MNHEY and CDR2 SVGAGI come from the germline V gene. The germline V and J ends were trimmed by 6 bases and 7 bases, with 10 bases remaining between them. CDR3 size: 12 residues. In the study's own analysis: Counts of nucleated cells, estimated from reference gene primer amplification, were obtained. Produced via immunoSEQ multiplex PCR; TCRdb's table is partial and in-frame only. Clone size and V and J calls were adopted from that table, with D and trimming inferred from the DNA. The sample lists 15,000 to 25,000 clones, about four fifths occurring once. The chain combines TRBV6-5 with TRBJ1-3; a weak D match, TRBD1 (5 bases). Source material: peripheral blood. This TCR derives from a man of 80 years or more with acute or convalescent COVID-19. CDR3 bases: TGTGCCAGCAGAGCAGGGTCCAACACCATATATTTT. This sequence encodes CASRAGSNTIYF.